Listed below are T cell receptor beta chains from one sample, sequenced in a study of cytomegalovirus exposure and HLA in healthy donors. TCRdb's table, derived via immunoSEQ multiplex PCR, lists solely in-frame clones and lacks some. The sample yields roughly 100,000 clones, around 75% seen once. The specimen was PBMCs. The receptors were sampled from a man between 40 and 49 years old in good health and CMV-seronegative. CDR3s include the opening cysteine and the closing phenylalanine or tryptophan. The order of the fields is clone size, V gene, D gene, J gene, CDR3 protein, CDR3 DNA. D genes are given only for firm matches. Part of the rows lack a size; the others show once, few, many or a class for expanded clones.

clone_size: -
v_call: TRBV19
d_call: TRBD1
j_call: TRBJ1-1
cdr3_aa: CASSPGTGGITEAFF
cdr3_nt: TGTGCCAGTAGTCCAGGGACAGGGGGCATCACTGAAGCTTTCTTT

clone_size: -
v_call: TRBV27
d_call: -
j_call: TRBJ2-7
cdr3_aa: CASSPDSFPNEQYF
cdr3_nt: TGTGCCAGCAGTCCGGACAGTTTCCCTAACGAGCAGTACTTC

clone_size: few
v_call: TRBV28
d_call: TRBD1
j_call: TRBJ2-7
cdr3_aa: CASSRTQGVYEQYF
cdr3_nt: TGTGCCAGCAGCCGGACACAGGGGGTCTACGAGCAGTACTTC

clone_size: -
v_call: TRBV9
d_call: -
j_call: TRBJ1-1
cdr3_aa: CASSPPEATEAFF
cdr3_nt: TGTGCCAGCAGCCCCCCCGAGGCCACTGAAGCTTTCTTT

clone_size: -
v_call: TRBV19
d_call: -
j_call: TRBJ1-5
cdr3_aa: CASIHTNRDGQPQHF
cdr3_nt: TGTGCCAGTATCCACACAAACAGGGATGGGCAGCCCCAGCATTTT

clone_size: -
v_call: TRBV4-1
d_call: TRBD1
j_call: TRBJ2-7
cdr3_aa: CASSQEPTGIYEQYF
cdr3_nt: TGCGCCAGCAGCCAAGAGCCGACAGGGATTTACGAGCAGTACTTC

clone_size: -
v_call: TRBV4-3
d_call: TRBD1
j_call: TRBJ1-5
cdr3_aa: CASSQGPPRTGLSQPQHF
cdr3_nt: TGCGCCAGCAGCCAAGGGCCCCCGAGGACAGGGTTAAGCCAGCCCCAGCATTTT

clone_size: few
v_call: TRBV6-1
d_call: -
j_call: TRBJ2-7
cdr3_aa: CASSESYEQYF
cdr3_nt: TGTGCCAGCAGCGAGAGCTACGAGCAGTACTTC

clone_size: few
v_call: TRBV13
d_call: TRBD1
j_call: TRBJ1-1
cdr3_aa: CASSFIGTGSGTEAFF
cdr3_nt: TGTGCCAGCAGCTTTATAGGGACAGGGTCGGGCACTGAAGCTTTCTTT

clone_size: -
v_call: TRBV6-6
d_call: -
j_call: TRBJ2-3
cdr3_aa: CASSYASLGTDTQYF
cdr3_nt: TGTGCCAGCAGTTACGCCTCGTTAGGCACAGATACGCAGTATTTT

clone_size: -
v_call: TRBV5-1
d_call: -
j_call: TRBJ2-2
cdr3_aa: CASSLEEDANTGELFF
cdr3_nt: TGCGCCAGCAGCTTGGAAGAGGATGCGAACACCGGGGAGCTGTTTTTT

clone_size: -
v_call: TRBV5-1
d_call: -
j_call: TRBJ2-3
cdr3_aa: CASSPERVDTQYF
cdr3_nt: TGCGCCAGCAGCCCCGAGAGAGTAGATACGCAGTATTTT

clone_size: -
v_call: TRBV18
d_call: -
j_call: TRBJ2-3
cdr3_aa: CASSQQTDTQYF
cdr3_nt: TGTGCCAGCTCACAACAAACAGATACGCAGTATTTT

clone_size: -
v_call: TRBV4-1
d_call: TRBD1
j_call: TRBJ1-6
cdr3_aa: CASSPLDRAQGALHF
cdr3_nt: TGCGCCAGCAGCCCCCTCGACAGGGCCCAAGGAGCCCTCCACTTT

clone_size: -
v_call: TRBV7-9
d_call: TRBD1
j_call: TRBJ2-7
cdr3_aa: CSSSFTGVEQYF
cdr3_nt: TGTTCCAGCAGCTTTACAGGGGTCGAGCAGTACTTC

clone_size: -
v_call: TRBV5-4
d_call: TRBD1
j_call: TRBJ2-7
cdr3_aa: CASSLRDRGNYEQYF
cdr3_nt: TGTGCCAGCAGCCTTAGGGACAGGGGGAACTACGAGCAGTACTTC

clone_size: -
v_call: TRBV7-9
d_call: TRBD2
j_call: TRBJ2-1
cdr3_aa: CASSLGPSGNYNEQFF
cdr3_nt: TGTGCCAGCAGCTTAGGGCCCAGCGGGAACTACAATGAGCAGTTCTTC

clone_size: -
v_call: TRBV27
d_call: TRBD1
j_call: TRBJ2-3
cdr3_aa: CASSSGTGITDTQYF
cdr3_nt: TGTGCCAGCAGTTCCGGGACAGGAATCACAGATACGCAGTATTTT

clone_size: -
v_call: TRBV5-1
d_call: TRBD2
j_call: TRBJ2-7
cdr3_aa: CASSLGTSGDYEQYF
cdr3_nt: TGCGCCAGCAGCTTGGGAACTAGCGGGGATTACGAGCAGTACTTC

clone_size: few
v_call: TRBV27
d_call: TRBD2
j_call: TRBJ2-1
cdr3_aa: CASSWTSGRMGEQFF
cdr3_nt: TGTGCCAGCAGTTGGACTAGCGGGAGAATGGGTGAGCAGTTCTTC

clone_size: -
v_call: TRBV5-1
d_call: -
j_call: TRBJ1-2
cdr3_aa: CASSPNDRSYGYTF
cdr3_nt: TGCGCCAGCAGCCCTAACGACAGGTCCTATGGCTACACCTTC

clone_size: -
v_call: TRBV5-4
d_call: TRBD2
j_call: TRBJ2-7
cdr3_aa: CASSLFGLAGGNEQYF
cdr3_nt: TGTGCCAGCAGCTTGTTCGGTCTAGCGGGAGGAAACGAGCAGTACTTC

clone_size: -
v_call: TRBV29-1
d_call: TRBD2
j_call: TRBJ2-1
cdr3_aa: CSVEASGRAVYEQFF
cdr3_nt: TGCAGCGTTGAGGCTAGCGGGAGGGCCGTTTATGAGCAGTTCTTC

clone_size: -
v_call: TRBV7-8
d_call: -
j_call: TRBJ1-2
cdr3_aa: CASSLVFDTGYTF
cdr3_nt: TGTGCCAGCAGCTTAGTGTTTGACACTGGCTACACCTTC

clone_size: -
v_call: TRBV6-1
d_call: -
j_call: TRBJ2-3
cdr3_aa: CASSLRDTQYF
cdr3_nt: TGTGCCAGCAGTCTCAGGGATACGCAGTATTTT

clone_size: -
v_call: TRBV5-1
d_call: -
j_call: TRBJ2-1
cdr3_aa: CASSARQEYNEQFF
cdr3_nt: TGCGCCAGCAGCGCCCGACAGGAGTACAATGAGCAGTTCTTC

clone_size: -
v_call: TRBV9
d_call: -
j_call: TRBJ2-3
cdr3_aa: CASSVEISRPQYF
cdr3_nt: TGTGCCAGCAGCGTAGAGATCTCGAGGCCGCAGTATTTT

clone_size: -
v_call: TRBV5-4
d_call: TRBD1
j_call: TRBJ2-3
cdr3_aa: CASSLGDRVRTDTQYF
cdr3_nt: TGTGCCAGCAGCTTGGGTGACAGGGTACGGACAGATACGCAGTATTTT

clone_size: -
v_call: TRBV7-6
d_call: -
j_call: TRBJ2-1
cdr3_aa: CASSLGLAVQQFF
cdr3_nt: TGTGCCAGCAGCTTAGGCCTAGCTGTTCAGCAGTTCTTC

clone_size: few
v_call: TRBV30
d_call: TRBD1
j_call: TRBJ1-5
cdr3_aa: CAWSSRDRGELANQPQHF
cdr3_nt: TGTGCCTGGAGTAGCCGGGACAGGGGAGAATTAGCAAATCAGCCCCAGCATTTT

clone_size: few
v_call: TRBV25-1
d_call: TRBD1
j_call: TRBJ2-7
cdr3_aa: CASTGTGGYEQYF
cdr3_nt: TGTGCCAGTACCGGGACAGGGGGCTACGAGCAGTACTTC

clone_size: -
v_call: TRBV19
d_call: -
j_call: TRBJ1-2
cdr3_aa: CASSIEARLYGYTF
cdr3_nt: TGTGCCAGTAGTATTGAGGCAAGACTCTATGGCTACACCTTC

clone_size: -
v_call: TRBV19
d_call: TRBD2
j_call: TRBJ2-1
cdr3_aa: CASKTGGTYNEQFF
cdr3_nt: TGTGCCAGTAAGACGGGGGGGACCTACAATGAGCAGTTCTTC

clone_size: -
v_call: TRBV5-1
d_call: -
j_call: TRBJ2-5
cdr3_aa: CASSPQHPSSETQYF
cdr3_nt: TGCGCCAGCAGCCCCCAACACCCGAGTAGCGAGACCCAGTACTTC

clone_size: -
v_call: TRBV5-4
d_call: TRBD2
j_call: TRBJ2-2
cdr3_aa: CASSFGLADYTGELFF
cdr3_nt: TGTGCCAGCAGCTTTGGACTAGCGGACTACACCGGGGAGCTGTTTTTT

clone_size: -
v_call: TRBV2
d_call: -
j_call: TRBJ1-1
cdr3_aa: CASTTAGREAFF
cdr3_nt: TGTGCCAGCACCACAGCTGGCAGGGAAGCTTTCTTT

clone_size: -
v_call: TRBV28
d_call: TRBD1
j_call: TRBJ1-4
cdr3_aa: CASTTSGQWPEKLFF
cdr3_nt: TGTGCCAGCACCACCTCGGGACAGTGGCCGGAAAAACTGTTTTTT

clone_size: once
v_call: TRBV5-1
d_call: TRBD2
j_call: TRBJ2-7
cdr3_aa: CASSYGTSGTYEQYF
cdr3_nt: TGCGCCAGCAGCTACGGGACTAGCGGTACCTACGAGCAGTACTTC

clone_size: -
v_call: TRBV25-1
d_call: TRBD1
j_call: TRBJ2-7
cdr3_aa: CASSGGQAPSYEQYF
cdr3_nt: TGTGCCAGCAGTGGAGGACAGGCGCCGTCCTACGAGCAGTACTTC

clone_size: -
v_call: TRBV2
d_call: -
j_call: TRBJ1-4
cdr3_aa: CASSAEGGNEKLFF
cdr3_nt: TGTGCCAGCAGTGCTGAGGGGGGGAATGAAAAACTGTTTTTT